The rows below give T cell receptor beta chains drawn from one sample of a study of T cell repertoires in cytomegalovirus infection. TCRdb recomputed calls from the reads with MiXCR, one row per CDR3 protein. The sample contains hundreds of thousands of distinct CDR3 sequences, about 30% of which appear only once. Their recognized antigens are unknown. Sequenced here: cultured PBMCs, sampled from culture after CMV antigen stimulation. The receptors shown here come from a human donor in good health (CMV status not recorded). Some clones in this sample may be carry-over from other donors' samples. CDR3s include the opening cysteine and the closing phenylalanine or tryptophan. The order of the fields is D gene, V gene, J gene, clone size, CDR3 DNA, CDR3 protein. D genes are given only for firm matches. Expanded clones are given a class, and other clones once, few, many or no size at all.

TRBD2	TRBV28	TRBJ2-7	.	TGTGCCAGCAGTTCGGGGCTTAGCGGGGCGGTCGAGCAGTACTTC	CASSSGLSGAVEQYF
TRBD1	TRBV6-2/TRBV6-3	TRBJ1-5	few	TGTGCCAGCACGGCCCGGACAGGGGCAAGCAATCAGCCCCAGCATTTT	CASTARTGASNQPQHF
.	TRBV20-1	TRBJ2-1	.	TGCAGTGCTAGTGACAGGAAAAACTCCTACAATGAGCAGTTCTTC	CSASDRKNSYNEQFF
TRBD1	TRBV6-6	TRBJ1-2	.	TGTGCCAGCCTTTCGGACAGGAGCTATGGCTACACCTTC	CASLSDRSYGYTF
TRBD2	TRBV2	TRBJ2-3	.	TGTGCCAGGCGGACTAGCGGGACAGATACGCAGTATTTT	CARRTSGTDTQYF
.	TRBV7-2	TRBJ2-5	few	TGTGCCAGCAGCTTAGTCGTGTGGGGAGAGACCCAGTACTTC	CASSLVVWGETQYF
.	TRBV25-1	TRBJ2-7	.	TGTGCCAGACCCTCCGCCCGGGTCAATGGATCGGGATTCTACGAGCAGTACTTC	CARPSARVNGSGFYEQYF
.	TRBV7-9	TRBJ2-3	.	TGTGCCAGCAGCTCTAGTCAGGGCGATACGCAGTATTTT	CASSSSQGDTQYF
.	TRBV27	TRBJ2-2	once	TGTGCCAGCAGTAGGCCTACGAACACCGGGGAGCTGTTTTTT	CASSRPTNTGELFF
TRBD1	TRBV7-6	TRBJ1-1	few	TGTGCCAGCAGATCGGGACAGGAGGCGGCTGAAGCTTTCTTT	CASRSGQEAAEAFF
.	TRBV7-9	TRBJ2-7	.	TGTGCCAGCAGCTTATACAGCGTCCTAAGCTACGAGCAGTACTTC	CASSLYSVLSYEQYF
.	TRBV6-6	TRBJ1-2	.	TGTGCCAGCAGTTACGGGACATCGACCGACTACACCTTC	CASSYGTSTDYTF
.	TRBV15	TRBJ1-5	.	TGTGCCACCAGCAGAGATATTTCACGGGTGAGCAATCAGCCCCAGCATTTT	CATSRDISRVSNQPQHF
TRBD1	TRBV19	TRBJ1-4	.	TGTGCCAGTAGACTCCGGGACAGGAGGAATGAAAAACTGTTTTTT	CASRLRDRRNEKLFF
TRBD2	TRBV7-9	TRBJ2-3	many	TGTGCCAGCAGCACGGGACTAGCGGCCACCCCGGGGACGCAGTATTTT	CASSTGLAATPGTQYF
TRBD2	TRBV5-1	TRBJ2-1	few	TGCGCCAGCAGCCCCCAAGCGGGGCGTTCCAATGAGCAGTTCTTC	CASSPQAGRSNEQFF
.	TRBV7-2	TRBJ1-2	many	TGTGCCAGCAGCTTAGTTCTGGGACGGCCCTATGGCTACACCTTC	CASSLVLGRPYGYTF
TRBD2	TRBV6-6	TRBJ2-7	.	TGTGCCAGCAGTTCCTCAAGAGCGGGAGGAGGTCCCTACGAGCAGTACTTC	CASSSSRAGGGPYEQYF
.	TRBV7-2	TRBJ2-7	.	TGTGCCAGCAGCCGCGTGGGGGGTACGGCACACTACGAGCAGTACTTC	CASSRVGGTAHYEQYF
.	TRBV12-5	TRBJ2-4	few	TGTGCTAGTGGTTGGGGGGACATTCAGTACTTC	CASGWGDIQYF
.	TRBV2	TRBJ2-6	.	TGTGCCAGCGGACGGGAAAGCTCTGGGGCCAACGTCCTGACTTTC	CASGRESSGANVLTF
.	TRBV5-4	TRBJ2-1	.	TGTGCCAGCAGCTCGGGGTGGGGCTCCTACAATGAGCAGTTCTTC	CASSSGWGSYNEQFF
.	TRBV7-9	TRBJ2-1	few	TGTGCCAGCAGCTTAACCCAGGGTCGGAATGAGCAGTTCTTC	CASSLTQGRNEQFF
.	TRBV12-5	TRBJ2-6	.	TGTGCTAGTGGTTCTCACAGAACCTCTGGGGCCAGCGTCCTGACTTTC	CASGSHRTSGASVLTF
TRBD2	TRBV20-1	TRBJ2-3	.	TGCAGTGCTAAGGGAGGGACCGACACAGATACGCAGTATTTT	CSAKGGTDTDTQYF
.	TRBV4-1	TRBJ1-1	.	TGCGCCAGCAGCCACCGGGGGACGATGAACACTGAAGCTTTCTTT	CASSHRGTMNTEAFF
.	TRBV12-3/TRBV12-4	TRBJ1-5	.	TGTGCCAGCAGTTTGGCGGTTGCTTCCACGAGGAATCAGCCCCAGCATTTT	CASSLAVASTRNQPQHF
.	TRBV28	TRBJ2-7	few	TGTGCCAGCAGTTTTTTATCAATACCTACCTACGAGCAGTACTTC	CASSFLSIPTYEQYF
.	TRBV28	TRBJ2-6	.	TGTGCCAGCCGAAACCCCCGGGGAAGGGAAAAGGGTGGGGCCAACGTCCCGACTTTC	CASRNPRGREKGGANVPTF
.	TRBV7-9	TRBJ2-3	.	TGTGCCAGCAGCTCTCTTCAAGCCAGACCTAGCACAGATACGCAGTATTTT	CASSSLQARPSTDTQYF
.	TRBV19	TRBJ1-2	.	TGTGCCAGTAGTATAAATCCTGGCGGCTACACCTTC	CASSINPGGYTF
.	TRBV27	TRBJ2-4	.	TGTGCCAGCAGTCCTCTGGGGGGAGAGGGAAGCATTCAGTACTTC	CASSPLGGEGSIQYF
.	TRBV7-9	TRBJ1-1	.	TGTGCCAGCAGCTTAGCTGCGACAGGAAAAGCTTTCTTT	CASSLAATGKAFF
TRBD2	TRBV20-1	TRBJ2-3	.	TGCAGTGCTAGAGTTCGGGCGGGAGGGACAGATACGCAGTATTTT	CSARVRAGGTDTQYF
TRBD1	TRBV12-3/TRBV12-4	TRBJ2-7	.	TGTGCCAGCAGTTCGGCCCTCGGGACAGGGGGCGAGTACGAGCAGTACTTC	CASSSALGTGGEYEQYF
.	TRBV4-1	TRBJ1-2	few	TGCGCCAGCAGCCAAGTCGGGCAGGGCACGTATGGCTACACCTTC	CASSQVGQGTYGYTF
.	TRBV6-5	TRBJ2-5	.	TGTGCCAGCAGTTACTCGGGCCAACAGTACTTC	CASSYSGQQYF
TRBD1	TRBV7-4	TRBJ1-3	.	TGTGCCAGCAGATATCCGGGGGGCAGGGGGGACACCATATATTTT	CASRYPGGRGDTIYF
.	TRBV28	TRBJ1-2	few	TGTGCCAGCAGCACTCCCGGGGGGGACTATGGCTACACCTTC	CASSTPGGDYGYTF
.	TRBV7-2	TRBJ1-2	.	TGTGCCAGCAGCCTCACCTGGGGGTTGGGGGGCGCCGAAGGCTACACCTTC	CASSLTWGLGGAEGYTF
.	TRBV18	TRBJ2-5	.	TGTGCCAGCTCACCGAACGACTTGGGATCGGGAGAGACCCAGTACTTC	CASSPNDLGSGETQYF
.	TRBV6-2/TRBV6-3	TRBJ1-1	.	TGTGCCAGCAGTTATGGGAACAGTTACACTGAAGCTTTCTTT	CASSYGNSYTEAFF
.	TRBV6-1	TRBJ1-1	.	TGTGCCAGCATTCCGGGACCCTGGGAGAACACTGAAGCTTTCTTT	CASIPGPWENTEAFF
TRBD1	TRBV2	TRBJ2-7	.	TGTGCCAGCAGTCCCGGACAGGGTACCGACGAGCAGTACTTC	CASSPGQGTDEQYF
TRBD2	TRBV11-2	TRBJ2-7	few	TGTGCCAGCAGCTCGACTTCGGGACTAGCGGGAACCACCTACGAGCAGTACTTC	CASSSTSGLAGTTYEQYF
.	TRBV7-9	TRBJ1-2	few	TGTGCCAGCAGCTTATCCGGGGTAGGCGAAGGCTACACCTTC	CASSLSGVGEGYTF
.	TRBV20-1	TRBJ2-7	.	TGCAGTGCTAGATCCCTCCCCCGCTCCTACGAGCAGTACTTC	CSARSLPRSYEQYF
.	TRBV20-1	TRBJ2-1	.	TGCAGTGCCCGAGCGCCCGCCGACGGGGATGAGCAGTTCTTC	CSARAPADGDEQFF
.	TRBV5-1	TRBJ1-2	few	TGCGCCAGCAGCCCTCGAGCTGCGGATACTGCTATGGGCTACACCTTC	CASSPRAADTAMGYTF
TRBD1	TRBV9	TRBJ1-4	.	TGTGCCAGCAGCCAAAATGACAGGGCAACTAATGAAAAACTGTTTTTT	CASSQNDRATNEKLFF
TRBD1	TRBV5-6	TRBJ2-5	few	TGTGCCAGCAGCCGGCCGTTCGACAGGGGAAAAGAGACCCAGTACTTC	CASSRPFDRGKETQYF
.	TRBV6-2/TRBV6-3	TRBJ2-5	.	TGTGCCAGCAGTGGGGGCAAGACCCAGTACTTC	CASSGGKTQYF
TRBD1	TRBV19	TRBJ1-1	.	TGTGCCAGTGCCCAGGGGGGGGGCTCTGAAGCTTTCTTT	CASAQGGGSEAFF
.	TRBV12-3/TRBV12-4	TRBJ1-2	.	TGTGCCAGCAGTCGACACGCCTCCTATGGCTACACCTTC	CASSRHASYGYTF
.	TRBV7-2	TRBJ1-3	many	TGTGCCAGCAGCTTAGTTGGGGATGGAAACACCATATATTTT	CASSLVGDGNTIYF
TRBD1	TRBV29-1	TRBJ1-6	.	TGCAGCGTTCGGGACAGTAATTCACCCCTCCACTTT	CSVRDSNSPLHF
TRBD2	TRBV19	TRBJ2-7	few	TGTGCCAGTAGTATACTAGCGGGGTTCGACGAGCAGTACTTC	CASSILAGFDEQYF
.	TRBV5-1	TRBJ1-2	few	TGCGCCAGCAGCCGAGCCGGGACGTCCTCCTATGGCTACACCTTC	CASSRAGTSSYGYTF
TRBD2	TRBV25-1	TRBJ2-3	.	TGTGCCACTGGCGACGGGAGGGTCACAGATACGCAGTATTTT	CATGDGRVTDTQYF
TRBD1	TRBV7-9	TRBJ1-4	few	TGTGCCAGCAGCAGGACAGGGGCGGTGGATGAAAAACTGTTTTTT	CASSRTGAVDEKLFF